This T cell receptor beta chain was documented in a study of blood T cells in healthy people across ages. The V segment lost 5 bases and the J segment 2 bases; nucleotides outside the gene matches: 2. This CDR3 spans 14 amino acids. Next came a second PCR, run for roughly 6 to 11 cycles, which used a sample-barcoded 5' primer along with a J-beta primer mix. TCRdb re-derived calls from the 5' RACE reads in MiXCR, one entry per CDR3 protein. The profile shows 1.4 million or so distinct CDR3 sequences, 35% to 45% of them singletons. This receptor was obtained from a woman younger than 35 in good health. The rearrangement links TRBV12-3 or TRBV12-4 to TRBJ2-1, with 8 bases identical to TRBD2. Sequenced: blood. The CDR3 sequence is CASSRLAPYNEQFF. As DNA, the CDR3 is TGTGCCAGCAGTCGACTAGCGCCCTACAATGAGCAGTTCTTC.